This T cell receptor (beta chain) stems from a study of molecular identifiers for immune sequencing clone quantification (dated by TCRdb to about 2018). Some background on the complete study: For a replicate experiment, RNA from around 20,000 or 100,000 naive CD8 T cells was divided into five aliquots, of which four were sequenced. This methods study used CD8 T cells to benchmark TCR RNA copy counting and molecular-identifier clustering-based TCR repertoire sequencing (MIDCIRS).

Libraries of naive CD8 T cells were built from anywhere between about 18,000 and 1,000,000 sorted cells, with 10%, 30% or 50% of the purified RNA used. On a BD FACSAria II, naive CD8 T cells were FACS-sorted as CD8+CD4-CCR7+CD45RA+ and collected into RLT Plus buffer. Detection sensitivity was tested by spiking Jurkat RNA equal to ten TCR copies' worth into samples containing roughly 19,000-1,100,000 naive CD8 T cells. Enrichment of CD8 T cells was done with RosetteSep CD8+ T Cell Enrichment Cocktail plus Ficoll-Paque, and ACK red cell lysis came afterward. The library was generated by PCR. Sequencing relied on an Illumina HiSeq 4000. Preparation of bulk TCR libraries followed a previously described approach, with the TCR primers listed in Table S5. Purification of total RNA was performed with the Qiagen AllPrep DNA/RNA kit. Before any analysis, reads coming from multiple sequencing runs of the same library were combined into one pool. Per the source publication's procedure: Reads were retained only if their TCR constant sequence matched exactly, and those retained reads were trimmed to 150 nt and grouped according to their 12-nt molecular barcodes. Within each barcode group, reads were sub-clustered at a 15% Levenshtein threshold, and quality-weighted consensus sequences were built per RNA molecule. Non-functional sequences were excluded, and lower-count sequences lying one edit away from another sequence were also excluded. Barcode sub-clusters with fewer than 20% of the maximum read count were removed, based on fitting two negative binomial distributions. The public reads were reanalyzed by TCRdb: fastp trimming at Q25, MiXCR alignment, in-frame beta chains only. Entries are consolidated by CDR3 protein sequence, retaining the most common genes and DNA. TCRdb's processing, not the study's, gives the V and J calls here. The sample has more than 70,000 distinct CDR3 sequences on record, over 20% of them singletons. The ten largest clones take up roughly 1% of the sample.

Clipping removes 0 bases from V and 8 bases from J, with 3 as the unmatched junction base count. From the germline V gene, CDR1 is SQVTM and CDR2 is ANQGSEA. The CDR3 holds 12 amino acids from the cysteine to the phenylalanine. The only DNA kept is the CDR3, 36 bases in frame from the first base. The research as a whole found: In CMV-specific effector cells, over 98% of molecules were held by clones above 20 RNA copies, whereas under 1% of molecules were held by such clones in naive cells. Modeling gave about three recovered TCR RNA copies per cell versus 9.5 to 10 by digital PCR, implying 25% to 30% capture efficiency. When barcode sub-clustering was omitted, TCR diversity was inflated by chimeric consensus sequences, with chimeras reaching as high as 47%. Identical TCR molecules sharing a barcode could cause highly expanded clone sizes to be underestimated. Spiked-in Jurkat TCR RNA (10 copies' worth), which is not part of the donor repertoire, was contained in the naive libraries. Even against a background of about 960,000 naive CD8 T cells, spiked-in Jurkat TCR RNA amounting to a single cell's worth was reported to be detectable.

This clonotype was seen a few times. Its antigen is not yet known. No base quality values were provided; no much bigger clone lies one nucleotide off. The chain couples TRBV29-1 to TRBJ1-2, with TRBD1 matching 7 junction bases. Specimen: naive CD8+ T cells from blood, with Jurkat cell RNA spiked in. The cell subset or site label here, explained by the study, means: FACS-sorted CD8+CD4-CCR7+CD45RA+ naive T cells. This clonotype originated in a human donor in good health. Some libraries in this study had Jurkat cell RNA spiked in. The DNA is TGCAGCGTTGAAGATGGAGGGGGCGGCTACACCTTC. This translates into CSVEDGGGGYTF.